This is a list of T cell receptor beta chains from one sample in a study of blood T cell repertoires in COVID-19. The protocol was immunoSEQ multiplex PCR, while the TCRdb copy is restricted to in-frame clones and leaves out a portion. In the table there are under 150,000 clones, about nine tenths of which are singletons. The specimen sequenced was peripheral blood. These receptor sequences come from a human donor in a cohort sampled during active COVID-19. Each CDR3 is given with its conserved first and last residue. Fields, in order: V gene, clone size, J gene, D gene, CDR3 DNA, CDR3 protein. D genes are given only for firm matches. Expanded clones get a size class; other rows say once, few or many, or leave the size out.

v_call: TRBV28; clone_size: NA; j_call: TRBJ2-5; d_call: TRBD2; cdr3_nt: TGTGCCAGCAGAACCGGCGGAGCGGGAGAAGAGACCCAGTACTTC; cdr3_aa: CASRTGGAGEETQYF
v_call: TRBV30; clone_size: NA; j_call: TRBJ2-6; d_call: TRBD1; cdr3_nt: TGTGCCTGGAGTCGTCGGACAGGAAGCTCTGGGGCCAACGTCCTGACTTTC; cdr3_aa: CAWSRRTGSSGANVLTF
v_call: TRBV19; clone_size: NA; j_call: TRBJ1-1; d_call: NA; cdr3_nt: TGTGCCAGTAGTATCAGGGGTAACACTGAAGCTTTCTTT; cdr3_aa: CASSIRGNTEAFF
v_call: TRBV11-3; clone_size: NA; j_call: TRBJ2-1; d_call: NA; cdr3_nt: TGTGCCAGCAGCTTTCGAGGGGGTTCCTACAATGAGCAGTTCTTC; cdr3_aa: CASSFRGGSYNEQFF
v_call: TRBV7-3; clone_size: NA; j_call: TRBJ2-5; d_call: NA; cdr3_nt: TGTGCCAGCAGCTTAGGGGGCATCCAAGAGACCCAGTACTTC; cdr3_aa: CASSLGGIQETQYF
v_call: TRBV4-3; clone_size: once; j_call: TRBJ1-3; d_call: TRBD1; cdr3_nt: TGCGCCAGCAGCCAAGATTTGGAGACAGGGGGAAACTCTGGAAACACCATATATTTT; cdr3_aa: CASSQDLETGGNSGNTIYF
v_call: TRBV2; clone_size: NA; j_call: TRBJ2-1; d_call: NA; cdr3_nt: TGTGCCAGCAGTGGGGTTAGCGGAGAAGAACCCAACTACAATGAGCAGTTCTTC; cdr3_aa: CASSGVSGEEPNYNEQFF
v_call: TRBV5-1; clone_size: NA; j_call: TRBJ2-7; d_call: TRBD1; cdr3_nt: TGCGCCAGCAGCTTGGGGGACAGTGAGTCCTACGAGCAGTACTTC; cdr3_aa: CASSLGDSESYEQYF
v_call: TRBV5-6; clone_size: NA; j_call: TRBJ2-3; d_call: TRBD2; cdr3_nt: TGTGCCAGCAGCTTGTTAGCGGGGGGCACAGATACGCAGTATTTT; cdr3_aa: CASSLLAGGTDTQYF
v_call: TRBV2; clone_size: NA; j_call: TRBJ1-5; d_call: NA; cdr3_nt: TGTGCCAGCAGTGACGGCAGGAGGGATCAGCCCCAGCATTTT; cdr3_aa: CASSDGRRDQPQHF
v_call: TRBV18; clone_size: NA; j_call: TRBJ2-7; d_call: TRBD2; cdr3_nt: TGTGCCAGCTCACCACAGCGGGAGGGCCGTGAGCAGTACTTC; cdr3_aa: CASSPQREGREQYF
v_call: TRBV28; clone_size: NA; j_call: TRBJ1-5; d_call: NA; cdr3_nt: TGTGCCAGCAGTTTACGCAGGGCGGAAAGTCAGCCCCAGCATTTT; cdr3_aa: CASSLRRAESQPQHF
v_call: TRBV7-9; clone_size: once; j_call: TRBJ1-2; d_call: TRBD1; cdr3_nt: TGTGCCAGCTTCTTAACCCCAGGGGGTCCTAACTATGGCTACACCTTC; cdr3_aa: CASFLTPGGPNYGYTF
v_call: TRBV7-2; clone_size: NA; j_call: TRBJ2-3; d_call: TRBD1; cdr3_nt: TGTGCCAGCAGCTTCGGGACAGGGGATTCAGATACGCAGTATTTT; cdr3_aa: CASSFGTGDSDTQYF
v_call: TRBV5-6; clone_size: NA; j_call: TRBJ2-7; d_call: TRBD1; cdr3_nt: TGTGCCAGCAGCCCCGTTTCGTCGGGACAGCGATCCTACGAGCAGTACTTC; cdr3_aa: CASSPVSSGQRSYEQYF
v_call: TRBV7-9; clone_size: NA; j_call: TRBJ1-2; d_call: NA; cdr3_nt: TGTGCCAGCAGCCTCGGACAGTTCGGCTACACCTTC; cdr3_aa: CASSLGQFGYTF
v_call: TRBV5-1; clone_size: NA; j_call: TRBJ2-5; d_call: NA; cdr3_nt: TGCGCCAGCAGCTTGGCCCTCAGCGGTAAAAAAGAGACCCAGTACTTC; cdr3_aa: CASSLALSGKKETQYF
v_call: TRBV2; clone_size: medium-sized; j_call: TRBJ1-5; d_call: NA; cdr3_nt: TGTGCCAGCAGTGAAGGGGGCTTGACGCATTTT; cdr3_aa: CASSEGGLTHF
v_call: TRBV2; clone_size: NA; j_call: TRBJ2-5; d_call: TRBD2; cdr3_nt: TGTGCCAGCAGTATGCGTCTTGCGGGGGGCCCTGGGAAGACCCAGTACTTC; cdr3_aa: CASSMRLAGGPGKTQYF
v_call: TRBV7-2; clone_size: NA; j_call: TRBJ2-2; d_call: NA; cdr3_nt: TGTGCCAGCAGCCCAGGGGTGGGTGTAAAGGACAGTTGGACCGGGGAGCTGTTTTTT; cdr3_aa: CASSPGVGVKDSWTGELFF
v_call: TRBV6-5; clone_size: NA; j_call: TRBJ1-5; d_call: NA; cdr3_nt: TGTGCCAGCAGGGGGGGTGCGGTAAGCAATCAGCCCCAGCATTTT; cdr3_aa: CASRGGAVSNQPQHF
v_call: TRBV7-2; clone_size: NA; j_call: TRBJ2-2; d_call: NA; cdr3_nt: TGTGCCAGCAGCTTATTCGGCGGTAACACCGGGGAGCTGTTTTTT; cdr3_aa: CASSLFGGNTGELFF
v_call: TRBV4-2; clone_size: NA; j_call: TRBJ2-1; d_call: TRBD2; cdr3_nt: TGTGCCAGCAGCCAAGGACTAGCGGGGGGTATCGATGAGCAGTTCTTC; cdr3_aa: CASSQGLAGGIDEQFF
v_call: TRBV11-1; clone_size: NA; j_call: TRBJ1-1; d_call: NA; cdr3_nt: TGTGCCAGCAGCATCTTTTCTACAGGGGAAGCTTTCTTT; cdr3_aa: CASSIFSTGEAFF
v_call: TRBV7-3; clone_size: NA; j_call: TRBJ2-3; d_call: NA; cdr3_nt: TGTGCCAGCAGCGATATAGCGGTAGGCACAGATACGCAGTATTTT; cdr3_aa: CASSDIAVGTDTQYF
v_call: TRBV7-2; clone_size: NA; j_call: TRBJ2-2; d_call: TRBD1; cdr3_nt: TGTGCCAGCAGCCCCCAGGCGGGACAGGGAGGGGGAAGGTTAGGGGAGCTGTTTTTT; cdr3_aa: CASSPQAGQGGGRLGELFF
v_call: TRBV7-9; clone_size: NA; j_call: TRBJ2-7; d_call: NA; cdr3_nt: TGTGCCAGCAGCTACTCTAGAGACTACGAGCAGTACTTC; cdr3_aa: CASSYSRDYEQYF
v_call: TRBV6-2/TRBV6-3; clone_size: NA; j_call: TRBJ2-1; d_call: NA; cdr3_nt: TGTGCCAGCAGTTACGACGGGAGCGGTGAGCAGTTCTTC; cdr3_aa: CASSYDGSGEQFF
v_call: TRBV21-1; clone_size: few; j_call: TRBJ1-4; d_call: NA; cdr3_nt: TGTGCCAGCAGCAAGGATTGGGGGGATAGGGTGTTTTTT; cdr3_aa: CASSKDWGDRVFF
v_call: TRBV4-3; clone_size: NA; j_call: TRBJ1-3; d_call: NA; cdr3_nt: TGCGCCAGCAGCCAAGGGGCGTCCTCTGGAAACACCATATATTTT; cdr3_aa: CASSQGASSGNTIYF
v_call: TRBV7-9; clone_size: once; j_call: TRBJ2-6; d_call: NA; cdr3_nt: TGTGCCAGTACCCTGTCGGGCTCTGGGGCCAACGTCCTGACTTTC; cdr3_aa: CASTLSGSGANVLTF
v_call: TRBV4-2; clone_size: NA; j_call: TRBJ2-1; d_call: TRBD2; cdr3_nt: TGTGCCAGCAGCCAAGTCCAGGTCGGGGGGGCCGGGTACAATGAGCAGTTCTTC; cdr3_aa: CASSQVQVGGAGYNEQFF
v_call: TRBV6-5; clone_size: NA; j_call: TRBJ2-5; d_call: TRBD2; cdr3_nt: TGTGCCAGCAGTTACTCGGGGGGGGGTGGAACCCAGTACTTC; cdr3_aa: CASSYSGGGGTQYF
v_call: TRBV28; clone_size: NA; j_call: TRBJ2-6; d_call: NA; cdr3_nt: TGTGCCAGCAGTTGGATAGGGAGTGGGGCCAACGTCCTGACTTTC; cdr3_aa: CASSWIGSGANVLTF
v_call: TRBV5-1; clone_size: NA; j_call: TRBJ1-2; d_call: NA; cdr3_nt: TGCGCCAGCAGCTTGGTCGGTAAAGAGTATGGCTACACCTTC; cdr3_aa: CASSLVGKEYGYTF
v_call: TRBV4-1; clone_size: NA; j_call: TRBJ1-6; d_call: TRBD1; cdr3_nt: TGCGCCAGCAGCCAAGTAGGGGGCATGTCACCCCTCCACTTT; cdr3_aa: CASSQVGGMSPLHF
v_call: TRBV4-3; clone_size: once; j_call: TRBJ1-3; d_call: NA; cdr3_nt: TGCGCCAGCAGCGAAATAACGGGGGCTGGAAACACCATATATTTT; cdr3_aa: CASSEITGAGNTIYF
v_call: TRBV27; clone_size: NA; j_call: TRBJ2-7; d_call: NA; cdr3_nt: TGTGCCAGCAGTGGCCCCCTCGAGCAGTACTTC; cdr3_aa: CASSGPLEQYF
v_call: TRBV7-6; clone_size: NA; j_call: TRBJ1-4; d_call: NA; cdr3_nt: TGTGCCAGCAGCTTAGATAGGGGGGGTGAAAAACTGTTTTTT; cdr3_aa: CASSLDRGGEKLFF
v_call: TRBV5-1; clone_size: NA; j_call: TRBJ2-1; d_call: TRBD1; cdr3_nt: TGCGCCAGCAGCTTGGCGGGACAGGGGTCCGCTGAGCAGTTCTTC; cdr3_aa: CASSLAGQGSAEQFF
v_call: TRBV6-2/TRBV6-3; clone_size: NA; j_call: TRBJ2-3; d_call: TRBD2; cdr3_nt: TGTGCCAGCAGCTTCAGCGGGAGGGCCGGGACGCAGTATTTT; cdr3_aa: CASSFSGRAGTQYF
v_call: TRBV30; clone_size: NA; j_call: TRBJ1-5; d_call: NA; cdr3_nt: TGTGCCTGGAGTGTGCAGGGGAATCAGCCCCAGCATTTT; cdr3_aa: CAWSVQGNQPQHF
v_call: TRBV28; clone_size: NA; j_call: TRBJ2-3; d_call: TRBD2; cdr3_nt: TGTGCCAGCAGTATACGGACTAGCGGGGGCACAGATACGCAGTATTTT; cdr3_aa: CASSIRTSGGTDTQYF
v_call: TRBV30; clone_size: NA; j_call: TRBJ2-2; d_call: TRBD2; cdr3_nt: TGTGCCTGGAGTCTCACCTTCCCGGGACTAGCGGACACCGGGGAGCTGTTTTTT; cdr3_aa: CAWSLTFPGLADTGELFF